This TCR beta chain is from a study of T cells after yellow fever vaccination. Whole-study results and caveats: A large majority of primary-vaccination clones showed up again after the booster (approximately 95% CD4, 75% to 90% CD8).

This clonotype has just a few counts. What it binds is unknown. Generation of TCR cDNA used 5'RACE template switching (which added a universal primer site and UMIs). One entry per CDR3 protein, called by TCRdb with MiXCR from the 5' RACE reads. The sample holds approximately 330,000 distinct CDR3 sequences, under 15% seen once. This sample comprised CD4+ T cells sorted from PBMCs, obtained 15 days after the yellow fever booster vaccination. This TCR was sampled from a man in his late teens or twenties who received the YFV17D yellow fever vaccine.

For the CDR3, the DNA is TGTGCCAGCAGCGCATTTACAGGGGTTAAGAATTCACCCCTCCACTTT. This gives the protein CASSAFTGVKNSPLHF. The rearrangement links TRBV7-9 to TRBJ1-6, with 7 nucleotides matching TRBD1. With V trimmed by 5 bases and J by 7 bases, 11 bases remained unmatched. In germline, CDR1 is SEHNR, CDR2 FQNEAQ (reference sequence). CDR3 length: 16 residues.